The source of this T cell receptor (beta chain) is a study of shared clonotypes between healthy human individuals. The germline V gene has CDR1 SGHDT and CDR2 YYEEEE. The V end lost 2 bases, the J end lost 0 bases, and 9 bases lay between the germline ends. The CDR3 runs 15 residues. CD45RO-negative cells were positively selected for CCR7, leaving out terminally differentiated effector memory CD45RA+ cells. For every subset, genomic DNA was evenly distributed across several immunoSEQ plates. Sorted-subset replicate PCR reactions were performed with around 200 ng DNA, corresponding to roughly 31,000 T cell genomes. The table came from immunoSEQ multiplex PCR; TCRdb's copy has only in-frame clones and leaves some out. The sample yields about 680,000 clones, just over 90% seen once.

V usage is TRBV5-6 and J usage is TRBJ2-1, with D uncertain. The origin of this receptor is a man aged 25 to 40 in good health. The material sequenced was naive CD8+ T cells sorted from blood. DNA of the CDR3: TGTGCCAGCAGCTTTTGGGCCCGCTCCTACAATGAGCAGTTCTTC. Translating gives CASSFWARSYNEQFF. The variable domain in full, completed from reference TRBV5-6 and TRBJ2-1, reads DAGVTQSPTHLIKTRGQQVTLRCSPKSGHDTVSWYQQALGQGPQFIFQYYEEEERQRGNFPDRFSGHQFPNYSSELNVNALLLGDSALYLCASSFWARSYNEQFFGPGTRLTVL.